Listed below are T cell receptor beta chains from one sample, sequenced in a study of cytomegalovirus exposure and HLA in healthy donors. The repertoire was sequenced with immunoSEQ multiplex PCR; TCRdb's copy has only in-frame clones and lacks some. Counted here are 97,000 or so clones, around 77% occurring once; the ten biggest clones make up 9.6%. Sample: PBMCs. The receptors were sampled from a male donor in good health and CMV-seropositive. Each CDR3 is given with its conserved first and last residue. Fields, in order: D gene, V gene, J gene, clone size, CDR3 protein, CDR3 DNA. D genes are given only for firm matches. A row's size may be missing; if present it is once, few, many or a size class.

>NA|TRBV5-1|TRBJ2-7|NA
CASSLSVGESYEQYF
TGCGCCAGCAGCTTGTCGGTCGGGGAAAGCTACGAGCAGTACTTC
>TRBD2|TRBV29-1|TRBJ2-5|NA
CSGGHFGGETQYF
TGCAGCGGGGGCCACTTCGGGGGGGAGACCCAGTACTTC
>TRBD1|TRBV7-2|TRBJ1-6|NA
CASSSRTGRNSPLHF
TGTGCCAGCAGCTCTCGGACAGGGAGAAATTCACCCCTCCACTTT
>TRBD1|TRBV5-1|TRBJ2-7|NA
CASSSGQGMYEQYF
TGCGCCAGCAGCTCGGGACAGGGGATGTACGAGCAGTACTTC
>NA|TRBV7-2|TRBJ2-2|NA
CASSLSSTAGTGELFF
TGTGCCAGCAGCTTATCCTCAACGGCGGGTACCGGGGAGCTGTTTTTT
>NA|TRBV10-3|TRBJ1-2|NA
CAIRAGRQTNYGYTF
TGTGCCATCAGGGCGGGGCGCCAGACTAACTATGGCTACACCTTC
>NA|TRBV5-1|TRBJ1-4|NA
CASSSDSLGEKLFF
TGCGCCAGCAGTTCAGACAGCCTTGGTGAAAAACTGTTTTTT
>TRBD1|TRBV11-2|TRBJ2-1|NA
CASRTRTGGGNEQFF
TGTGCCAGCAGAACTAGGACAGGGGGCGGGAATGAGCAGTTCTTC
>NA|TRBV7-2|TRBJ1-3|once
CASSSYIEGGNTIYF
TGTGCCAGCAGCTCTTACATCGAGGGCGGAAACACCATATATTTT
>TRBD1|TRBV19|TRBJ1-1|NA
CASGHRDRGYRTEAFF
TGTGCCAGTGGGCACCGGGACAGGGGGTATAGGACTGAAGCTTTCTTT
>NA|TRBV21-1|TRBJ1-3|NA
CASSKMKRSSGNTIYF
TGTGCCAGCAGCAAGATGAAGAGAAGCTCTGGAAACACCATATATTTT